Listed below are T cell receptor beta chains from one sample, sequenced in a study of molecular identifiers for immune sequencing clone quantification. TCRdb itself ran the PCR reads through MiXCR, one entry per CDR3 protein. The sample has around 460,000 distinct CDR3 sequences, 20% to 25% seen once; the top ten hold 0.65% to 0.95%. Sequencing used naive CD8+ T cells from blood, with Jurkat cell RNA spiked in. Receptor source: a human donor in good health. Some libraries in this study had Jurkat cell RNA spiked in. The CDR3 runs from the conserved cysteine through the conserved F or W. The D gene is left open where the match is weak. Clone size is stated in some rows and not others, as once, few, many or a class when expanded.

CDR3 protein: CACSPGQTGGNQPQHF
CDR3 DNA: TGTGCCTGCAGTCCGGGACAGACAGGCGGCAATCAGCCCCAGCATTTT
V gene: TRBV27
D gene: TRBD1
J gene: TRBJ1-5
clone size: .

CDR3 protein: CASSFEGGLLNEQFF
CDR3 DNA: TGTGCCAGCAGTTTTGAGGGAGGATTACTTAATGAGCAGTTCTTC
V gene: TRBV12-3/TRBV12-4
D gene: .
J gene: TRBJ2-1
clone size: .

CDR3 protein: CASSPRPGNTDTQYF
CDR3 DNA: TGTGCCAGCAGCCCTCGCCCGGGCAACACAGATACGCAGTATTTT
V gene: TRBV13
D gene: .
J gene: TRBJ2-3
clone size: many

CDR3 protein: CASPPGGRNQETQYF
CDR3 DNA: TGTGCCAGCCCACCTGGCGGGAGGAACCAAGAGACCCAGTACTTC
V gene: TRBV18
D gene: TRBD2
J gene: TRBJ2-5
clone size: once

CDR3 protein: CASSVFQVSYEQYF
CDR3 DNA: TGTGCCAGCAGCGTTTTTCAGGTATCCTACGAGCAGTACTTC
V gene: TRBV6-2/TRBV6-3
D gene: .
J gene: TRBJ2-7
clone size: many

CDR3 protein: CASSLSMGSNEKLFF
CDR3 DNA: TGTGCCAGCAGCCTTAGCATGGGGAGTAATGAAAAACTGTTTTTT
V gene: TRBV9
D gene: .
J gene: TRBJ1-4
clone size: many

CDR3 protein: CASSEGGANNQPQHF
CDR3 DNA: TGTGCCAGCAGTGAAGGGGGGGCTAACAATCAGCCCCAGCATTTT
V gene: TRBV2
D gene: .
J gene: TRBJ1-5
clone size: many

CDR3 protein: CASSLGDPNTGELFF
CDR3 DNA: TGTGCCAGCAGCTTAGGGGACCCAAACACCGGGGAGCTGTTTTTT
V gene: TRBV7-9
D gene: .
J gene: TRBJ2-2
clone size: once

CDR3 protein: CASSSTPAGYGYTF
CDR3 DNA: TGTGCCAGCAGTTCGACGCCTGCCGGCTATGGCTACACCTTC
V gene: TRBV27
D gene: .
J gene: TRBJ1-2
clone size: .

CDR3 protein: CASSFTGGDTDTQYF
CDR3 DNA: TGTGCCAGCAGTTTCACAGGGGGCGACACAGATACGCAGTATTTT
V gene: TRBV6-5
D gene: TRBD1
J gene: TRBJ2-3
clone size: many

CDR3 protein: CASSQVVRSYEQYF
CDR3 DNA: TGCGCCAGCAGCCAAGTCGTGAGGTCCTACGAGCAGTACTTC
V gene: TRBV4-3
D gene: .
J gene: TRBJ2-7
clone size: many

CDR3 protein: CASSDSYGYTF
CDR3 DNA: TGTGCCAGCAGCGACAGTTATGGCTACACCTTC
V gene: TRBV12-3/TRBV12-4
D gene: .
J gene: TRBJ1-2
clone size: .

CDR3 protein: CSVLTVGHNEQFF
CDR3 DNA: TGCAGCGTTTTAACAGTAGGACACAATGAGCAGTTCTTC
V gene: TRBV29-1
D gene: .
J gene: TRBJ2-1
clone size: few

CDR3 protein: CASSSVGNEAFF
CDR3 DNA: TGCGCCAGCAGCTCGGTCGGGAATGAAGCTTTCTTT
V gene: TRBV5-1
D gene: .
J gene: TRBJ1-1
clone size: many

CDR3 protein: CSVDGTSESTDTQYF
CDR3 DNA: TGCAGCGTTGACGGGACTAGCGAGAGCACAGATACGCAGTATTTT
V gene: TRBV29-1
D gene: TRBD2
J gene: TRBJ2-3
clone size: many

CDR3 protein: CSVPDRGQFF
CDR3 DNA: TGCAGCGTCCCCGACAGGGGGCAGTTCTTC
V gene: TRBV29-1
D gene: TRBD1
J gene: TRBJ2-1
clone size: many

CDR3 protein: CASSVEGDATYEQYF
CDR3 DNA: TGTGCCAGCAGCGTTGAAGGGGACGCCACCTACGAGCAGTACTTC
V gene: TRBV9
D gene: .
J gene: TRBJ2-7
clone size: many

CDR3 protein: CASSLVGGVAEAFF
CDR3 DNA: TGTGCCAGCAGCTTAGTGGGAGGGGTTGCTGAAGCTTTCTTT
V gene: TRBV7-9
D gene: .
J gene: TRBJ1-1
clone size: many

CDR3 protein: CASSIGTGVGGYEQYF
CDR3 DNA: TGTGCCAGTAGTATAGGGACAGGGGTCGGCGGCTACGAGCAGTACTTC
V gene: TRBV19
D gene: TRBD1
J gene: TRBJ2-7
clone size: few

CDR3 protein: CASSLSRDQPQHF
CDR3 DNA: TGTGCCAGCAGTTTATCCAGGGATCAGCCCCAGCATTTT
V gene: TRBV27
D gene: .
J gene: TRBJ1-5
clone size: many

CDR3 protein: CASSQDGGNQPQHF
CDR3 DNA: TGCGCCAGCAGCCAAGACGGCGGAAATCAGCCCCAGCATTTT
V gene: TRBV4-3
D gene: .
J gene: TRBJ1-5
clone size: few

CDR3 protein: CASSQVGGFGSSYEQYF
CDR3 DNA: TGCGCCAGCAGCCAAGTGGGGGGGTTCGGTAGCTCCTACGAGCAGTACTTC
V gene: TRBV4-1
D gene: TRBD2
J gene: TRBJ2-7
clone size: many

CDR3 protein: CASRTARTEQYF
CDR3 DNA: TGTGCCAGCAGAACCGCACGGACCGAGCAGTACTTC
V gene: TRBV27
D gene: .
J gene: TRBJ2-7
clone size: .

CDR3 protein: CATSDSRTGENSPLHF
CDR3 DNA: TGTGCCACCAGTGATTCAAGGACAGGGGAAAATTCACCCCTCCACTTT
V gene: TRBV24-1
D gene: TRBD1
J gene: TRBJ1-6
clone size: many